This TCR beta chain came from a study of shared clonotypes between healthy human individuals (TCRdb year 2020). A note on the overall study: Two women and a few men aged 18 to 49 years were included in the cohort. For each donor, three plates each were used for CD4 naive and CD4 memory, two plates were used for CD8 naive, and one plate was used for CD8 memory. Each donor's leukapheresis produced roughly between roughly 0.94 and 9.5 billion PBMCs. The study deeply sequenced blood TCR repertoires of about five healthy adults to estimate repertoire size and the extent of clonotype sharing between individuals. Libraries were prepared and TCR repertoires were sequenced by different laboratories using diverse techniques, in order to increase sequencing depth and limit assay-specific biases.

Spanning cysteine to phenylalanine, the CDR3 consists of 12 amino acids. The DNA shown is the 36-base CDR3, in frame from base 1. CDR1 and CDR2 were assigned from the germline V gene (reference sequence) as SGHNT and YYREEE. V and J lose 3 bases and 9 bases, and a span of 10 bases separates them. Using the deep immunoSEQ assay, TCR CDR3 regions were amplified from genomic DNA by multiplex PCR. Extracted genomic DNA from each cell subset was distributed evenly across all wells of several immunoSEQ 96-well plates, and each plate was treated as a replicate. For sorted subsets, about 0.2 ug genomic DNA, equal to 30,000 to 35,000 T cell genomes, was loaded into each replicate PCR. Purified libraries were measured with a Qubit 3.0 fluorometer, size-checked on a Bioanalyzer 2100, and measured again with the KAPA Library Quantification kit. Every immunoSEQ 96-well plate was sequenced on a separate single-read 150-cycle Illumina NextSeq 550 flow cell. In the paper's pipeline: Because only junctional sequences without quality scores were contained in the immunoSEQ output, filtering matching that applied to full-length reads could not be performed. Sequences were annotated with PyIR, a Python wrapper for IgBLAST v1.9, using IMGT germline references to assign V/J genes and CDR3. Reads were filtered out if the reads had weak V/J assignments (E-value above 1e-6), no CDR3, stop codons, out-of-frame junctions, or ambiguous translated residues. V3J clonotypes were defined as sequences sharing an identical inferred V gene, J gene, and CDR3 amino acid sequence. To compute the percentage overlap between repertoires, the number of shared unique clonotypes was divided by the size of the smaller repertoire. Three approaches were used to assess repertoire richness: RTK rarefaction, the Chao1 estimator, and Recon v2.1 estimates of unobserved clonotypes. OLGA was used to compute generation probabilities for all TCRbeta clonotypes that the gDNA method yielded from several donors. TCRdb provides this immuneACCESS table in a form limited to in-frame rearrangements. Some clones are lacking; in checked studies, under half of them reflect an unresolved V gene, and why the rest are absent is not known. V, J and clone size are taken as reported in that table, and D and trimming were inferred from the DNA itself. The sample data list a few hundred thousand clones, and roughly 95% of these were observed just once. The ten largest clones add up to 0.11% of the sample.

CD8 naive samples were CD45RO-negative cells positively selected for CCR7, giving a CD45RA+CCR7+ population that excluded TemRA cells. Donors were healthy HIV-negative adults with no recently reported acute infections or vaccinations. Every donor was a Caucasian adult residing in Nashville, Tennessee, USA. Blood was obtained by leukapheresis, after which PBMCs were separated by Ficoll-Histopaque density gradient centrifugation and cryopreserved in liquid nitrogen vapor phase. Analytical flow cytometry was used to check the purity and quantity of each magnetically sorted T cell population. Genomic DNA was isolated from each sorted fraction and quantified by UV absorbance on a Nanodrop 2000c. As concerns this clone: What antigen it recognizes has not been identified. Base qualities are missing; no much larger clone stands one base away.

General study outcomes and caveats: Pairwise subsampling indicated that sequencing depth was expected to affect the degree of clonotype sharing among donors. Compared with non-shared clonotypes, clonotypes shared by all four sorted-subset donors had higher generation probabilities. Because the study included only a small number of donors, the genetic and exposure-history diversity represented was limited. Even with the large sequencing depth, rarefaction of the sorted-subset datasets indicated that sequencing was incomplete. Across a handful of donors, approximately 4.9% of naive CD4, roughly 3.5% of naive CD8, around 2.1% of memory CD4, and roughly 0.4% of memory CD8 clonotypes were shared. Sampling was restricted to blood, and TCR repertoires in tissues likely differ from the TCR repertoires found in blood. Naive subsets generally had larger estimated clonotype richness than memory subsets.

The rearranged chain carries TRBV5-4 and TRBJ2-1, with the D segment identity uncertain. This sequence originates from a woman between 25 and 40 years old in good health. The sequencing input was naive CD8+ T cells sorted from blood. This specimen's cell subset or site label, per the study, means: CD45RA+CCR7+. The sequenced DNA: TGTGCCAGCAGCTCCAGCAGCAGTGAGCAGTTCTTC. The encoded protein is CASSSSSSEQFF. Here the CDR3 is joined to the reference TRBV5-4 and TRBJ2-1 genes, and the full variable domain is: ETGVTQSPTHLIKTRGQQVTLRCSSQSGHNTVSWYQQALGQGPQFIFQYYREEENGRGNFPPRFSGLQFPNYSSELNVNALELDDSALYLCASSSSSSEQFFGPGTRLTVL.